The clone carrying this T cell receptor beta chain came up many times. This sample stems from a study of immune characterization of retroperitoneal liposarcoma. One entry per CDR3 protein, called by TCRdb with MiXCR from the PCR reads. The table includes approximately 10,000 distinct CDR3 sequences, roughly 28% detected once. Per the germline V gene, CDR1 is MNHNS and CDR2 is SASEGT. V dropped 5 bases and J dropped 2; count of bases not matched to a gene: 3. This CDR3 has 14 residues. The TCR sequence derives from a male donor with retroperitoneal liposarcoma. Specimen: blood. This rearrangement joins TRBV6-1 to TRBJ2-5, with TRBD1 matching 9 bases. DNA of the CDR3: TGTGCCAGCAGTTCCGGACAGGGGCAAGAGACCCAGTACTTC. This codes for CASSSGQGQETQYF.